The 26 T cell receptor beta chains listed next were all sequenced from one sample in a study of blood T cell repertoires in COVID-19. Sequencing was performed with immunoSEQ multiplex PCR; in TCRdb, only in-frame clones are kept and a portion is missing. The sample has more than 400,000 clones, roughly 87% seen once; the top ten hold under 0.75%. Material for sequencing was PBMCs or T cells enriched from blood (not recorded which). Receptor source: a woman aged 18-35 years who had recovered from COVID-19.

This clone was detected only once. This rearrangement joins TRBV7-2 to TRBJ2-1; TRBD1 matches 7 bases. V lost 5 bases to trimming and J lost 8 bases; unmatched junction nucleotides: 12. Germline assignment: CDR1 SGHTA and CDR2 FQGNSA. This CDR3 spans 15 amino acids. The CDR3 is CASSLGDRVRDEQFF. DNA of the CDR3: TGTGCCAGCAGCCTGGGGGACAGAGTGAGGGATGAGCAGTTCTTC. The variable domain in full, completed from reference TRBV7-2 and TRBJ2-1, reads GAGVSQSPSNKVTEKGKDVELRCDPISGHTALYWYRQSLGQGLEFLIYFQGNSAPDKSGLPSDRFSAERTGGSVSTLTIQRTQQEDSAVYLCASSLGDRVRDEQFFGPGTRLTVL.

This CDR3 is CASTKGELDQPQHF. The CDR3 DNA sequence: TGTGCCAGCACGAAGGGCGAACTAGATCAGCCCCAGCATTTT. The rearrangement uses TRBV28 and TRBJ1-5; D not resolved. The CDR3 extends over 14 amino acids. V lost 7 bases, J lost 5 bases, and 15 bases lay in between. Per germline, CDR1 MDHEN and CDR2 SYDVKM.

The genes are TRBV2 and TRBJ1-5; 7 bases match TRBD1. V lost 2 bases to trimming and J lost 0 bases; unmatched junction nucleotides: 16. Germline CDR1 and CDR2: SNHLY and FYNNEI. The CDR3 covers 20 residues. Written as DNA, the CDR3 is TGTGCCAGCAGTGAATTTGGGGACAGTAGAGCTTCGTATAGCAATCAGCCCCAGCATTTT. Residues: CASSEFGDSRASYSNQPQHF.

This clone occurred once. The CDR3: CASSQVGQQDYGYTF. CDR3 DNA: TGCGCCAGCAGCCAAGTTGGGCAGCAGGACTATGGCTACACCTTC. The chain is built from TRBV4-1 and TRBJ1-2; no clear D. Germline CDR1 and CDR2: MGHRA and YSYEKL. Deletions cut 1 base from V and 3 bases from J, with 12 bases between. The CDR3 spans 15 residues.

The CDR3 region has the DNA TGTGCCAGCAGCTCCCTAGCGGGGGGCTTTAATGAGCAGTTCTTC. Its translation: CASSSLAGGFNEQFF. V and J are TRBV5-5 and TRBJ2-1; TRBD2 agrees at 11 bases. With V trimmed by 3 bases and J by 7 bases, 6 bases remained unmatched. This CDR3 contains 15 residues. The V gene's germline CDR1 is SGHKS and CDR2 YYEKEE (reference sequence).

The rearrangement links TRBV15 to TRBJ2-5, with 8 bases lining up with TRBD1. The CDR3 totals 14 residues. CDR1 and CDR2 from the germline V gene are LNHNV and YYDKDF (reference sequence). Trimming at V came to 0 bases and at J to 5 bases, leaving 2 bases not matched to a gene. DNA for the CDR3: TGTGCCACCAGCAGAGACAGGGGGCAGGAGACCCAGTACTTC. Its translation: CATSRDRGQETQYF.

The genes are TRBV28 and TRBJ1-2; no firm D call. Trimming shortened V by 6 bases and J by 8 bases, and 10 bases separated the two germline ends. The CDR3 extends over 11 amino acids. Germline V gives CDR1 MDHEN, CDR2 SYDVKM. The CDR3 loop is CASSSVVGYTF. As DNA, the CDR3 is TGTGCCAGCAGCTCCGTAGTAGGCTACACCTTC.

The genes are TRBV5-1 and TRBJ1-1; 9 positions match TRBD1. CDR1 is SGHRS, CDR2 YFSETQ, per germline. Unmatched junction bases numbered 4, after V lost 4 bases and J lost 3 bases. The CDR3 runs 14 residues. The CDR3 is CASSPQGADTEAFF. As DNA, the CDR3 is TGCGCCAGCAGCCCACAGGGGGCTGACACTGAAGCTTTCTTT.

V gene TRBV6-5 combines with J gene TRBJ2-1; a possible D gene is TRBD2 (6 bases). The CDR3 loop spans 14 amino acids. The germline V gene encodes CDR1 MNHEY and CDR2 SVGAGI. The V gene lost 8 bases and the J gene lost 4 bases, with 15 bases spanning the gap. The CDR3 region is CASSRGRGYNEQFF. The CDR3, as DNA: TGTGCCAGCTCCCGGGGACGGGGGTACAATGAGCAGTTCTTC.

This clone was seen only a few times. The chain uses TRBV7-7 and TRBJ2-7; D might be TRBD2 (5 bases). The ends were cut back, 5 bases at V and 2 bases at J, with 19 bases in the middle. The CDR3 extends over 16 amino acids. In germline, CDR1 is SSHAT, CDR2 FNYEAQ (reference sequence). This CDR3 reads CASSPPGEKEAYEQYF. The CDR3 coding sequence is TGTGCCAGCAGCCCCCCAGGAGAGAAGGAGGCCTACGAGCAGTACTTC.

The DNA of the CDR3 is TGCGCCAGCAGCCAAGTTGGAACAGGCACAGATACGCAGTATTTT. Translating it yields CASSQVGTGTDTQYF. The chain carries TRBV4-1 and TRBJ2-3; D not resolved. Germline loops: CDR1 MGHRA, CDR2 YSYEKL. The V and J ends lost 1 base and 1 base respectively, with 9 bases between them. The CDR3 totals 15 residues.

The chain has TRBV15 and TRBJ2-3; 9 positions agree with TRBD1. CDR3 size: 14 residues. The V gene end was trimmed by 7 bases and the J gene end by 2 bases; junction bases not matched to a gene: 4. CDR1 is LNHNV and CDR2 is YYDKDF in the germline V gene (reference sequence). The CDR3 protein is CATNRGPTTDTQYF. For the CDR3, the DNA is TGTGCCACCAACAGGGGGCCTACCACAGATACGCAGTATTTT.

About this clone: Different DNA sequences within this sample yield the same CDR3. The gene calls are TRBV19 and TRBJ2-7; 8 nucleotides line up with TRBD1. Germline-derived CDR1 and CDR2 are LNHDA and SQIVND (reference sequence). Trimming removed 6 bases from V and 2 bases from J; junction bases left unmatched: 6. This CDR3 is built from 14 residues. The chain's CDR3 is CASSSGTGTYEQYF. In DNA form, the CDR3 reads TGTGCCAGTAGCTCCGGGACAGGCACCTACGAGCAGTACTTC.

The chain couples TRBV28 to TRBJ2-7, with 9 bases matching TRBD1. Germline V lookup: CDR1 MDHEN, CDR2 SYDVKM. V lost 3 bases and J lost 0; bases outside the gene matches: 12. This CDR3 is built from 18 residues. For the CDR3, the DNA is TGTGCCAGCAGTTTTCAGAACAGGGGGCGCGGGATCTCCTACGAGCAGTACTTC. Translated: CASSFQNRGRGISYEQYF.

The chain employs TRBV27 and TRBJ1-1; D may be TRBD1 (5 bases). Trimming shortened V by 5 bases and J by 3 bases, and 13 bases separated the two germline ends. The CDR3 is 14 amino acids. Looked up from germline, CDR1 is MNHEY and CDR2 is SMNVEV (reference sequence). The CDR3 DNA is TGTGCCAGCAGTCATCGGGGGGGTGACACTGAAGCTTTCTTT. Protein sequence: CASSHRGGDTEAFF.

This clone was counted only a few times. The genes are TRBV13 and TRBJ1-2; 7 nucleotides agree with TRBD1. V lost 5 bases, J lost 4 bases, and 13 bases stayed unmatched. Per the germline V gene, CDR1 is PRHDT and CDR2 is FYEKMQ (reference sequence). The CDR3 consists of 16 residues. This CDR3 reads CASSPRTGRGLYGYTF. In DNA form, the CDR3 reads TGTGCCAGCAGCCCGCGGACAGGTCGGGGACTCTATGGCTACACCTTC.

The chain employs TRBV2 and TRBJ1-4, with TRBD1 as a possible D gene (5 bases). Germline V gene lookup returns CDR1 SNHLY and CDR2 FYNNEI. This CDR3 comprises 16 residues. With 4 bases removed from V and 2 bases from J, the gap between germline ends came to 14 bases. The CDR3 coding sequence is TGTGCCAGCAGTGTTGACAGACGCACCACTAATGAAAAACTGTTTTTT. Translation gives CASSVDRRTTNEKLFF.

The chain employs TRBV5-1 and TRBJ2-7; 8 bases match TRBD1. This CDR3 contains 15 residues. V lost 0 bases to trimming and J lost 2 bases; unmatched junction nucleotides: 4. Germline assignment: CDR1 SGHRS and CDR2 YFSETQ. The CDR3 protein is CASSLGQGFAYEQYF. The CDR3 DNA reads TGCGCCAGCAGCTTGGGACAGGGGTTCGCCTACGAGCAGTACTTC.

J is TRBJ1-1 and V is TRBV7-9, with D possibly TRBD1 on 5 matching bases. The V gene lost 7 bases and the J gene lost 7 bases, with 19 bases spanning the gap. Germline V CDR1 and CDR2: SEHNR, FQNEAQ (reference sequence). The CDR3 is 14 amino acids. CDR3 protein: CASTSPQGLREAFF. DNA of the CDR3: TGTGCCAGCACCTCTCCCCAGGGACTTCGTGAAGCTTTCTTT. The whole variable domain, remainder taken from reference TRBV7-9 and TRBJ1-1, is DTGVSQNPRHKITKRGQNVTFRCDPISEHNRLYWYRQTLGQGPEFLTYFQNEAQLEKSRLLSDRFSAERPKGSFSTLEIQRTEQGDSAMYLCASTSPQGLREAFFGQGTRLTVV.

The rearrangement links TRBV7-2 to TRBJ2-5; 11 positions match TRBD2. Trimming cost V 6 bases and J 5 bases; bases outside gene matches: 20. There are 19 residues in the CDR3. CDR1 SGHTA and CDR2 FQGNSA come from the germline V gene. The CDR3 region is CASSPTPTGTSGNRETQYF. The CDR3 coding sequence is TGTGCCAGCAGTCCTACGCCCACCGGGACTAGCGGTAATCGGGAGACCCAGTACTTC.

The chain has TRBV7-3 and TRBJ2-5, with D unclear. CDR3 length: 14 amino acids. V was pared by 5 bases and J by 2 bases, with 12 bases between. Germline V gives CDR1 SGHTA, CDR2 FQGTGA. The chain's CDR3 is CASSLQAGQETQYF. The CDR3 DNA sequence: TGTGCCAGCAGCCTCCAAGCCGGGCAAGAGACCCAGTACTTC.

The genes are TRBV10-2 and TRBJ1-4; TRBD1 agrees at 8 bases. CDR3 length equals 14 residues. V was pared by 4 bases and J by 12 bases, with 10 bases of the junction left unmatched. Germline loops: CDR1 WSHSY, CDR2 SAAADI. The CDR3 DNA is TGCGCCAGCAGTGTCCCGGACAGGGTGCATGAACTGTTTTTT. Protein sequence: CASSVPDRVHELFF.

V and J are TRBV5-1 and TRBJ1-6; D is undetermined. CDR3 size: 13 residues. CDR1 is SGHRS and CDR2 is YFSETQ in the germline V gene. Trimming pared 0 bases from V and 7 bases from J, leaving 5 bases between. CDR3: CASSLGQNSPLHF. In DNA form, the CDR3 reads TGCGCCAGCAGCTTGGGGCAAAATTCACCCCTCCACTTT.

This chain connects TRBV6-5 to TRBJ1-2; 8 bases fit TRBD1. CDR1 is MNHEY and CDR2 is SVGAGI in the germline V gene. V shed 7 bases and J 7 bases; nucleotides not matched to a gene: 5. The CDR3 sequence is 12 residues long. CDR3 region: CASTDRASGYTF. The CDR3 nucleotides are TGTGCCAGCACGGACAGGGCCAGTGGCTACACCTTC.

The gene calls are TRBV9 and TRBJ2-2, with no clear D. The CDR3 runs to 15 residues. Deletions cut 2 bases from V and 2 bases from J, with 10 bases between. CDR1 and CDR2 (germline): SGDLS, YYNGEE. The CDR3 loop is CASSVGPLNTGELFF. Written as DNA, the CDR3 is TGTGCCAGCAGCGTCGGTCCCCTCAACACCGGGGAGCTGTTTTTT.

The J gene is TRBJ1-2, the V gene TRBV5-1; no firm D call. CDR1 SGHRS and CDR2 YFSETQ come from the germline V gene. The CDR3 runs 15 residues. The germline V and J ends were trimmed by 1 base and 0 bases, with 10 bases remaining between them. The CDR3, as DNA: TGCGCCAGCAGCTTGACCGGGATAGCTAACTATGGCTACACCTTC. Translation: CASSLTGIANYGYTF.